The entry below gives a single TCR beta chain sequence along with its context. What it binds is unknown. This entry is derived from a study of graft-versus-host responses after intestinal transplantation. Some clones are missing from TCRdb's copy, which holds only in-frame ones; the method was immunoSEQ multiplex PCR. The top ten hold 0.095% to 0.11% of the sample, which has tens of thousands of clones, about 90% seen once. V lost 3 bases and J lost 4, with 10 bases in between. The CDR3 contains 14 residues. Germline CDR1 is SNHLY and CDR2 is FYNNEI. V gene TRBV2 combines with J gene TRBJ1-5; D ambiguous. The receptor was isolated from a human donor who received an intestinal transplant. This sample comprised unstimulated CD4+ T cells sorted from spleen or lymph node cells, obtained before intestinal transplant. CDR3 protein: CASSDDVANQPQHF. CDR3 nucleotides: TGTGCCAGCAGTGATGATGTAGCTAATCAGCCCCAGCATTTT.